This T cell receptor (beta chain) comes out of a study of blood T cell repertoires in COVID-19. About the study: The United States, Italy and Spain were the sources of the acute and convalescent COVID-19 samples. PBMCs, B-cell-depleted T cells, or T cells provided the cDNA or gDNA that made up the material.

In the original processing: Estimation of nucleated cell counts relied on the amplification of reference gene primers. TCRdb keeps only in-frame clones here, not all; method: immunoSEQ multiplex PCR. V and J calls and clone size come straight from that table; D and trimming were deduced from the DNA. This sample has more than 95,000 clones, with about four fifths found just once. V gave up 0 bases and J gave up 3 bases, with 12 bases separating them. Per germline, CDR1 SGDLS and CDR2 YYNGEE. This CDR3 is built from 15 residues. This chain uses TRBV9 with TRBJ1-1, with no clear D. This clonotype was obtained from a man aged 55 to 70 with acute or convalescent COVID-19. Input material: peripheral blood. The CDR3 loop reads CASSVGDGGDTEAFF. The CDR3 DNA reads as TGTGCCAGCAGCGTAGGTGACGGAGGAGACACTGAAGCTTTCTTT.